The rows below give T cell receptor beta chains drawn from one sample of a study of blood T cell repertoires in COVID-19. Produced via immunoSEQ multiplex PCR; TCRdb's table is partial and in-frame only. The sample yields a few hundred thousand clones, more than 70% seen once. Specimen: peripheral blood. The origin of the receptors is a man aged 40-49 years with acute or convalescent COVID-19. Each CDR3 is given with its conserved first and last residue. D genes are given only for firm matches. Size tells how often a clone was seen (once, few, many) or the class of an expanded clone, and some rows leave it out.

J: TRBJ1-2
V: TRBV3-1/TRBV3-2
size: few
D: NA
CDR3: CASSQAQGGYTF
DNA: TGTGCCAGCAGCCAAGCACAGGGTGGCTACACCTTC

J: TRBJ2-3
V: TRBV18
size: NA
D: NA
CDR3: CASSPLLSPHWYF
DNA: TGTGCCAGCTCACCGCTTCTCAGTCCCCATTGGTATTTT

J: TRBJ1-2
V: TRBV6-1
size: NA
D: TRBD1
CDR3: CASSVQRGQVANYGYTF
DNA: TGTGCCAGCAGTGTACAACGGGGACAGGTAGCTAACTATGGCTACACCTTC

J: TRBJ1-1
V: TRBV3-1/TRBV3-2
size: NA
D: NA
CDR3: CASSQVAGNTEAFF
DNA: TGTGCCAGCAGCCAAGTGGCGGGGAACACTGAAGCTTTCTTT

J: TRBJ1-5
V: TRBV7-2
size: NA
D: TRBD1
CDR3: CASTGQGGQPQHF
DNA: TGTGCCAGCACCGGACAGGGAGGGCAGCCCCAGCATTTT

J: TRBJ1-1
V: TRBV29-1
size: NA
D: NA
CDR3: CSVEIAGFTEAFF
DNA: TGCAGCGTTGAAATCGCGGGCTTCACTGAAGCTTTCTTT

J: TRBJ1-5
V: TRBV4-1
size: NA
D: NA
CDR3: CASNDRQNSNQPQHF
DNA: TGCGCCAGCAACGACAGGCAGAATAGCAATCAGCCCCAGCATTTT

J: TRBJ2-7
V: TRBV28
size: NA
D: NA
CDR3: CASSLSYGGQNYEQYF
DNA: TGTGCCAGCAGTTTATCGTACGGGGGGCAAAACTACGAGCAGTACTTC

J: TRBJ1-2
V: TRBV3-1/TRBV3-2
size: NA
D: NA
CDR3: CASSQDRVRNGYTF
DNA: TGTGCCAGCAGCCAAGATCGTGTGCGGAATGGCTACACCTTC

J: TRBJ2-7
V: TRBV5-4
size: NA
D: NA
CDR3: CASSPPEGPTSYEQYF
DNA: TGTGCCAGCAGCCCCCCGGAGGGTCCGACCTCCTACGAGCAGTACTTC

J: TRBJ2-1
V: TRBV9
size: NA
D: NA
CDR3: CASSVWDLGYNEQFF
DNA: TGTGCCAGCAGCGTGTGGGACTTGGGATACAATGAGCAGTTCTTC

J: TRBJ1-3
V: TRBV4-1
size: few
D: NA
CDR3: CASSQDVVRNSGNTIYF
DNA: TGCGCCAGCAGCCAAGATGTTGTGCGGAACTCTGGAAACACCATATATTTT

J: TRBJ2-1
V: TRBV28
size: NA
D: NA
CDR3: CASSWKRADYNEQFF
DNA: TGTGCCAGCAGTTGGAAGCGGGCCGATTACAATGAGCAGTTCTTC

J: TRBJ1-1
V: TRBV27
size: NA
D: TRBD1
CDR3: CASSPGQGGGSEAFF
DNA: TGTGCCAGCAGTCCGGGACAGGGAGGAGGTTCTGAAGCTTTCTTT

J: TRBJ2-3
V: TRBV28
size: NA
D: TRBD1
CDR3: CASSLEGAYGTDTQYF
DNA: TGTGCCAGCAGTTTAGAGGGGGCTTACGGGACAGATACGCAGTATTTT

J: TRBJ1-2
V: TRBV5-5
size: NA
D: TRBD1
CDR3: CASSLEAGTGLANYGYTF
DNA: TGTGCCAGCAGCTTGGAGGCCGGGACAGGGTTAGCTAACTATGGCTACACCTTC

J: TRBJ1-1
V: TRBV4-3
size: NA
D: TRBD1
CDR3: CASSRGQGGEAFF
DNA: TGCGCCAGCAGCCGTGGACAGGGGGGCGAAGCTTTCTTT

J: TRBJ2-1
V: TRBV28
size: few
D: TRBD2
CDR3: CASSSWRRASGRDNEQFF
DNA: TGTGCCAGCAGTTCGTGGCGAAGGGCTAGCGGGAGGGACAATGAGCAGTTCTTC

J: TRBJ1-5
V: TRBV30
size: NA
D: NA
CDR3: CAWSSGLQPQHF
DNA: TGTGCCTGGAGCTCAGGGTTACAGCCCCAGCATTTT

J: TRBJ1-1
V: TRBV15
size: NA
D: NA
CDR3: CATSGLGTPFGYTEAFF
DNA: TGTGCCACCAGCGGCCTCGGGACTCCGTTCGGGTACACTGAAGCTTTCTTT

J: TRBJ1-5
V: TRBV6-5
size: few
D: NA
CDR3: CASSLDQPQHF
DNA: TGTGCCAGCAGTCTCGATCAGCCCCAGCATTTT

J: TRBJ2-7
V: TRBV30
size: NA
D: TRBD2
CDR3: CAWSVGTSGYEQYF
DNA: TGTGCCTGGAGTGTGGGGACTAGCGGCTACGAGCAGTACTTC

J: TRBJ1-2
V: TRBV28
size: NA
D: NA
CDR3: CASRPKPHRVENYGYTF
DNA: TGTGCCAGCAGACCTAAACCCCACCGGGTAGAAAACTATGGCTACACCTTC

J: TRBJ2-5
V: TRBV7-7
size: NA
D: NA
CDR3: CASSLDREGETQYF
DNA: TGTGCTAGCAGCTTAGATAGAGAGGGAGAGACCCAGTACTTC

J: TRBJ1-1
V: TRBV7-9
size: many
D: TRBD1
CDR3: CANGQANTEAFF
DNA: TGTGCCAACGGACAGGCAAACACTGAAGCTTTCTTT

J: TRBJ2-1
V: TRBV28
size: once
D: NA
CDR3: CASSLFGLSYNEQFF
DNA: TGTGCCAGCAGTTTGTTTGGACTCTCCTACAATGAGCAGTTCTTC

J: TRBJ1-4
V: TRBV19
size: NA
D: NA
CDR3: CASTQDGNSEKLFF
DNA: TGTGCCAGTACCCAAGACGGGAATAGCGAAAAACTGTTTTTT